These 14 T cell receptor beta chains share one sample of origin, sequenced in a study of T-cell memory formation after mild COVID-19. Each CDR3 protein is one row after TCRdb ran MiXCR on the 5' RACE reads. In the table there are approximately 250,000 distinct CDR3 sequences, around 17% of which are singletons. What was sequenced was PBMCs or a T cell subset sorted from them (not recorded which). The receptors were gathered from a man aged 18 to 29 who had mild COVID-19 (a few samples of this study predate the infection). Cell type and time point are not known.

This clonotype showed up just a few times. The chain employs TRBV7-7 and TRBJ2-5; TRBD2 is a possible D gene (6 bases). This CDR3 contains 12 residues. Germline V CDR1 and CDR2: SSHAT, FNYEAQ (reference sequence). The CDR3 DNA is TGTGCTAGCGGCACCCTCCAGGAGACCCAGTACTTC. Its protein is CASGTLQETQYF.

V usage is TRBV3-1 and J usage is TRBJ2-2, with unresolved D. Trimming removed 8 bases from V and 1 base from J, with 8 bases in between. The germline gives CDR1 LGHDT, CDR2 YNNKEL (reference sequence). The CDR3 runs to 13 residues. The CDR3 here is CASWTENTGELFF. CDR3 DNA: TGTGCCAGCTGGACGGAGAACACCGGGGAGCTGTTTTTT.

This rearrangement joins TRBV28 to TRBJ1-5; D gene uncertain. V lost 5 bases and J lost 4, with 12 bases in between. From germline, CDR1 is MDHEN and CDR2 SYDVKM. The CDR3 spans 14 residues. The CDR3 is CASSLRADNQPQHF. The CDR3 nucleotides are TGTGCCAGCAGTCTTAGGGCAGATAATCAGCCCCAGCATTTT.

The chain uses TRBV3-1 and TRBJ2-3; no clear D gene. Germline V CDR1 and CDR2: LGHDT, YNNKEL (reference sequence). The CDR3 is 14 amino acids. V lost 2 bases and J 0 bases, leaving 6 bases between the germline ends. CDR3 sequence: CASSQLTSTDTQYF. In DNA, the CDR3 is TGTGCCAGCAGCCAACTGACTAGCACAGATACGCAGTATTTT.

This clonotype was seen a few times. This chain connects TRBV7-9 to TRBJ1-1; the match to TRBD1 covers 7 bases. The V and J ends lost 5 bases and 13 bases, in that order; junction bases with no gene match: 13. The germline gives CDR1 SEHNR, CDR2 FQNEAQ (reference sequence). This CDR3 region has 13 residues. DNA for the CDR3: TGTGCCAGCAGCCCAGGGACAGTGAGGGTGGGTTTCTTT. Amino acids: CASSPGTVRVGFF.

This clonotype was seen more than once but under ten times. The CDR3 spells CASSHRGRLRDYGYTF. Written as DNA, the CDR3 is TGCGCCAGCAGCCACAGGGGGCGTCTTCGGGACTATGGCTACACCTTC. V is TRBV5-1 and J is TRBJ1-2; 9 bases are shared with TRBD1. The CDR3 sequence is 16 residues long. The germline V gene has CDR1 SGHRS and CDR2 YFSETQ. V lost 4 bases, J lost 3 bases, and 10 bases stayed unmatched. Looking up the rest from reference TRBV5-1 and TRBJ1-2 gives the full variable domain: KAGVTQTPRYLIKTRGQQVTLSCSPISGHRSVSWYQQTPGQGLQFLFEYFSETQRNKGNFPGRFSGRQFSNSRSEMNVSTLELGDSALYLCASSHRGRLRDYGYTFGSGTRLTVV.

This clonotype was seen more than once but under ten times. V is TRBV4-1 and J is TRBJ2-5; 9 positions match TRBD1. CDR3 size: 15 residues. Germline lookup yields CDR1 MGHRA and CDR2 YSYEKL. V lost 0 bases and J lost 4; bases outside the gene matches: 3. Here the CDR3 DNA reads TGCGCCAGCAGCCAAGAAGGGACAGGGCTAGAGACCCAGTACTTC. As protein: CASSQEGTGLETQYF.

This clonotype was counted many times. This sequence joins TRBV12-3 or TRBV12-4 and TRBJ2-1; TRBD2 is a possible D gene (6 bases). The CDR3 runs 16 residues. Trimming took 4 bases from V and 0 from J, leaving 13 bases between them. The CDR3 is CASSSPGVSSYNEQFF. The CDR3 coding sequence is TGTGCCAGCAGTTCTCCGGGGGTGAGCTCCTACAATGAGCAGTTCTTC.

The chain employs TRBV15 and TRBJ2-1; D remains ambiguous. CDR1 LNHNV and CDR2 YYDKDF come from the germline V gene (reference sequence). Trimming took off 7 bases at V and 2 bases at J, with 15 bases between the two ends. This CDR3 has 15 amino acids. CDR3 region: CATTPRIVPYNEQFF. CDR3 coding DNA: TGTGCCACCACACCAAGGATCGTTCCCTACAATGAGCAGTTCTTC.

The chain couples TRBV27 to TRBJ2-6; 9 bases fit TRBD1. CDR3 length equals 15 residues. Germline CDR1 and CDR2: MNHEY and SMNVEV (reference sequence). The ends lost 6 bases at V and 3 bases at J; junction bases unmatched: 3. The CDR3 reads CASSHRGLGANVLTF. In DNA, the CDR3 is TGTGCCAGCAGCCACAGGGGGCTTGGGGCCAACGTCCTGACTTTC.

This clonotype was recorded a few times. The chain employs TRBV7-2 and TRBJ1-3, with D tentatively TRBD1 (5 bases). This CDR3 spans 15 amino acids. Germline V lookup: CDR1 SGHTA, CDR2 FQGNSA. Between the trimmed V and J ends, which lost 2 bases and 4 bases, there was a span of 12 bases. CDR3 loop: CASSLSIGTGNTIYF. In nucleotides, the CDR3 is TGTGCCAGCAGCTTATCAATAGGGACCGGAAACACCATATATTTT.

DNA for the CDR3: TGCAGCGTCCAAGGCAGGTTCACAGATACGCAGTATTTT. Amino acid sequence: CSVQGRFTDTQYF. The V call is TRBV29-1, the J call TRBJ2-3, with unresolved D. Germline V lookup: CDR1 SQVTM, CDR2 ANQGSEA. With 6 bases removed from V and 2 bases from J, the gap between germline ends came to 12 bases. This CDR3 has 13 residues.

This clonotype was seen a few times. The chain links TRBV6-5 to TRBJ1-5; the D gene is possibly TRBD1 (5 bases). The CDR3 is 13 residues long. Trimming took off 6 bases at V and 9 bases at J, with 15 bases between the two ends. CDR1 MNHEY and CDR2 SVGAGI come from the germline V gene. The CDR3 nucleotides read TGTGCCAGCAGCCAACGGCAGGGTGGGCCCCAGCATTTT. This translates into CASSQRQGGPQHF.

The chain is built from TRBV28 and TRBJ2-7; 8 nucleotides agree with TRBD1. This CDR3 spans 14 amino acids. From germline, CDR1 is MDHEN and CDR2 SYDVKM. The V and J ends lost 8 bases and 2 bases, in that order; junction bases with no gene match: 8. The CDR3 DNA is TGTGCCAGCGGACCCGGACAGGGAACCTACGAGCAGTACGTC. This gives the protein CASGPGQGTYEQYV.